Listed below are T cell receptor beta chains from one sample, sequenced in a study of T cell responses to AZD1222 COVID-19 vaccine. Some clones are missing from TCRdb's copy, which holds only in-frame ones; the method was immunoSEQ multiplex PCR. The repertoire holds more than 150,000 clones, with 80% to 95% as singletons. The sequencing here drew on peripheral blood, taken 28 days after the second AZD1222 dose. The receptor set was obtained from an adult who received the AZD1222 COVID-19 vaccine. The CDR3 runs from the conserved cysteine through the conserved F or W. A D gene is named only where the DNA matches it firmly.

len: 16
j_gene: TRBJ1-6
d_gene: NA
v_gene: TRBV18
CDR3aa: CASSPPQGSYNSPLHF

len: 13
j_gene: TRBJ1-5
d_gene: NA
v_gene: TRBV4-1
CDR3aa: CASSQDPYQPQHF

len: 13
j_gene: TRBJ2-2
d_gene: NA
v_gene: TRBV10-1
CDR3aa: CASSESGTGELFF

len: 17
j_gene: TRBJ1-5
d_gene: NA
v_gene: TRBV4-1
CDR3aa: CASSQTRARNSNQPQHF

len: 17
j_gene: TRBJ2-5
d_gene: TRBD2
v_gene: TRBV5-1
CDR3aa: CASSTQGSGVSQETQYF

len: 15
j_gene: TRBJ1-4
d_gene: NA
v_gene: TRBV19
CDR3aa: CASSPKESWDEKLFF

len: 13
j_gene: TRBJ2-7
d_gene: TRBD1
v_gene: TRBV5-1
CDR3aa: CASSLDRGYEQYF

len: 15
j_gene: TRBJ1-2
d_gene: TRBD1
v_gene: TRBV11-2
CDR3aa: CASRPSGGRTYGYTF

len: 14
j_gene: TRBJ1-1
d_gene: NA
v_gene: TRBV21-1
CDR3aa: CASSTGHLNTEAFF

len: 17
j_gene: TRBJ1-4
d_gene: NA
v_gene: TRBV4-1
CDR3aa: CASSPGESGGRNEKLFF

len: 13
j_gene: TRBJ2-1
d_gene: NA
v_gene: TRBV18
CDR3aa: CASSPPGDNEQFF

len: 15
j_gene: TRBJ1-4
d_gene: TRBD1
v_gene: TRBV19
CDR3aa: CASSTQGAANEKLFF

len: 18
j_gene: TRBJ1-6
d_gene: NA
v_gene: TRBV9
CDR3aa: CASSDPPGIGLGDSPLHF

len: 15
j_gene: TRBJ2-1
d_gene: NA
v_gene: TRBV11-3
CDR3aa: CASSPDGGAYNEQFF